This T cell receptor beta chain emerged from a study of shared clonotypes between healthy human individuals. Study overall: Three plates were used per donor for CD4 naive, three for CD4 memory, two for CD8 naive and one for CD8 memory.

The CDR3 sequence is 17 residues long. V lost 6 bases to trimming and J lost 0 bases, with 15 bases between them. The germline V gene has CDR1 SNHLY and CDR2 FYNNEI. Produced via immunoSEQ multiplex PCR; TCRdb's table is partial and in-frame only. The sample lists roughly 2.4 million clones, approximately 95% seen once, with approximately 0.13% in the top ten. Findings of the study overall: Between a few donors, naive CD4 clonotypes were shared at a level of around 4.8%. Sorted-subset sequencing was shown by rarefaction to be incomplete despite large depth.

Details on this clone: Its antigen is as yet unknown.

The specimen sequenced was naive CD4+ T cells sorted from blood. Subset noted: CD45RA+ positively selected. The clonotype originates from a young man in good health. The chain is built from TRBV2 and TRBJ1-6; no firm D call. This CDR3 is CASRGGGGASYNSPLHF. Written as DNA, the CDR3 is TGTGCCAGCAGAGGTGGAGGTGGAGCCTCCTATAATTCACCCCTCCACTTT.